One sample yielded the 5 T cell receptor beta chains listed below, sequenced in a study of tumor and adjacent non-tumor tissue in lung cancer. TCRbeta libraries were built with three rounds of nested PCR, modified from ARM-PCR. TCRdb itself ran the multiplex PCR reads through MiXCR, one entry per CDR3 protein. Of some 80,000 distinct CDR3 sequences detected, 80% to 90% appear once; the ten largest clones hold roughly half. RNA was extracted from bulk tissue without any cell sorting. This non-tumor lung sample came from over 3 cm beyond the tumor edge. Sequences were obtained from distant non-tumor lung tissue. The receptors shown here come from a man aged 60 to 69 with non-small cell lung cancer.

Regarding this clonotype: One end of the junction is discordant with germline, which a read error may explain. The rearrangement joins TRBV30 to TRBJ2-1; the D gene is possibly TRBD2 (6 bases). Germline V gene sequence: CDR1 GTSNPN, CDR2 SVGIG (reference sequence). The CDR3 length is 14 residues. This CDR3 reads CAWSRGSSYNEEFF. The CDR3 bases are TGTGCCTGGAGTCGGGGGAGCTCCTACAATGAGGAGTTTTTC.

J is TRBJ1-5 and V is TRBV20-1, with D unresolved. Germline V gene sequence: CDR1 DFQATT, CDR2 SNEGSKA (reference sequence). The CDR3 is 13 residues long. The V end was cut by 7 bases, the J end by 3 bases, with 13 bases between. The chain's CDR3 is CSDPPGLNQPQHF. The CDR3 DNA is TGCAGTGACCCCCCCGGTCTCAATCAGCCCCAGCATTTT.

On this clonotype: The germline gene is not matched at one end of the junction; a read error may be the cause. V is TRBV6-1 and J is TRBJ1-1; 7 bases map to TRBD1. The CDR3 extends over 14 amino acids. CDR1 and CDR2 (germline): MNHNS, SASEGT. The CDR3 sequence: CASSEDRGDIEALF. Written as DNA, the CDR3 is TGTGCCAGCAGTGAAGACAGGGGCGACATCGAAGCTTTATTT.

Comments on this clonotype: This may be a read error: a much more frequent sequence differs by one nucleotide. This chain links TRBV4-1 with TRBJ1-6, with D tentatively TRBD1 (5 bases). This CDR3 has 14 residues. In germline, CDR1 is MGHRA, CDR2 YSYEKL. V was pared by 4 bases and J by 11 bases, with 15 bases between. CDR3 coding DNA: TGCGCCAGCAGCCGGGGTGCAGGGTCGACACCCCTCCACTTT. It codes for CASSRGAGSTPLHF.

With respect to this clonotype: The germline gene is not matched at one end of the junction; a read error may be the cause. The DNA for the CDR3 is TGTGCCATTTCTAGCGGGAACACCGTGGAGCTGTTTTTT. This sequence encodes CAISSGNTVELFF. V is TRBV6-1 and J is TRBJ2-2, with 9 bases fitting TRBD2. CDR3 length: 13 residues. Germline V CDR1 and CDR2: MNHNS, SASEGT.